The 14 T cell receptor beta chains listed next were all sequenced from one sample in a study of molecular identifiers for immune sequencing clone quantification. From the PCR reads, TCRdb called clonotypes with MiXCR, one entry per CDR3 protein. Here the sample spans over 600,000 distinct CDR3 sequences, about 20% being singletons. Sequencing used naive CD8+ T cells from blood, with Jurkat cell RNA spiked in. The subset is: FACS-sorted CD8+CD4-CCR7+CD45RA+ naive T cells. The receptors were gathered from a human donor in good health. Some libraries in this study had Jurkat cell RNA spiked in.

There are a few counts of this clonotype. The CDR3 loop is CASSYRGGKTEAFF. The CDR3 DNA sequence: TGTGCCAGTAGTTACAGGGGAGGAAAAACTGAAGCTTTCTTT. The genes are TRBV19 and TRBJ1-1; 7 bases line up with TRBD1. Germline CDR1 LNHDA, CDR2 SQIVND (reference sequence). The CDR3 runs 14 residues. After removal of 5 bases from V and 5 bases from J, the junction contained 8 bases not matched to a gene.

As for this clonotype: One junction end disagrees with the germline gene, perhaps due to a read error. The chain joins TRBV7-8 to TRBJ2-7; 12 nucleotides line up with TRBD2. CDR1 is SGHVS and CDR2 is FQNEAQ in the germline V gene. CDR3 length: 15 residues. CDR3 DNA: TGTGCCAGCAGCTTAAGCGGGACTAGCGGGTACGGGCAGTGCTTC. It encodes CASSLSGTSGYGQCF.

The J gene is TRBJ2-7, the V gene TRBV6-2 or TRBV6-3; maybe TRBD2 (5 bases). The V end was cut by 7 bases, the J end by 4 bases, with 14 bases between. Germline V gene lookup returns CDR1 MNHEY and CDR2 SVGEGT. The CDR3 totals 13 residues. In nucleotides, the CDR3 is TGTGCCAGCAAGCGCGGCGGACTTTACGAGCAGTACTTC. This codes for CASKRGGLYEQYF.

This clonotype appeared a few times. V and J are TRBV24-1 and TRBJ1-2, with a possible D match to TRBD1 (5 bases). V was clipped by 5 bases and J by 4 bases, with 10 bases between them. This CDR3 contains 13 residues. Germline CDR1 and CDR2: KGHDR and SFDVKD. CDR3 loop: CATSAGDFYGYTF. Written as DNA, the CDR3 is TGTGCCACCAGTGCCGGGGACTTCTATGGCTACACCTTC.

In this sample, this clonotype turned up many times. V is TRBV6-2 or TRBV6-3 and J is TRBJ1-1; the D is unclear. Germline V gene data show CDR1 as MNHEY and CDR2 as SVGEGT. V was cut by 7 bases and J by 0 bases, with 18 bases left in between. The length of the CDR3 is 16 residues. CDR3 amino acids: CASTAGRESLNTEAFF. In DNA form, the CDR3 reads TGTGCCAGCACCGCCGGGAGGGAGTCTTTGAACACTGAAGCTTTCTTT.

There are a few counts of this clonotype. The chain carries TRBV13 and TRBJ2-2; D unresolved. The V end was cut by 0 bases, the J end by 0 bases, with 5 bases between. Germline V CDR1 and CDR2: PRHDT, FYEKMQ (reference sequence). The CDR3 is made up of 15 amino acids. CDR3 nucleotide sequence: TGTGCCAGCAGCTTAGGTGACGCGAACACCGGGGAGCTGTTTTTT. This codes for CASSLGDANTGELFF.

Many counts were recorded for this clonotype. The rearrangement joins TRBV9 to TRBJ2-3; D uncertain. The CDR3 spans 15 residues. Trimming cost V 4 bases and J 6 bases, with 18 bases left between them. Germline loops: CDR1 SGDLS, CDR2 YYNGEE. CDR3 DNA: TGTGCCAGCAGCCCTTCAGGCAGGATTGGGGATACGCAGTATTTT. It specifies CASSPSGRIGDTQYF.

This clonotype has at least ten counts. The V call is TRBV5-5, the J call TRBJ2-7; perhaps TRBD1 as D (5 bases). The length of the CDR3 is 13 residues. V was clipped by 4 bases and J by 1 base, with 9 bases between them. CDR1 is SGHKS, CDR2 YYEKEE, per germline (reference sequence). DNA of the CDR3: TGTGCCAGCAGCCGAGGACATTCCTACGAGCAGTACTTC. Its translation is CASSRGHSYEQYF.

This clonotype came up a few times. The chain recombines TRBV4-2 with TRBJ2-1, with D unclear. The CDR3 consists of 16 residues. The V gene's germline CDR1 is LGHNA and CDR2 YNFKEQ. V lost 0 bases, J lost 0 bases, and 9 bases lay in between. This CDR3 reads CASSQEEAVSYNEQFF. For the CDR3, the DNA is TGTGCCAGCAGCCAAGAAGAGGCAGTCTCCTACAATGAGCAGTTCTTC.

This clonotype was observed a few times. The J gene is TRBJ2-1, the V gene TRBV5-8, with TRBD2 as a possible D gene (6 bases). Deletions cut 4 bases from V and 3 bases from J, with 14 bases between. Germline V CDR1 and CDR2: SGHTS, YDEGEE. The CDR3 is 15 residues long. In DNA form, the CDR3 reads TGTGCCAGCAGCCCAGGCCTAGCGTTCTACAATGAGCAGTTCTTC. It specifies CASSPGLAFYNEQFF.

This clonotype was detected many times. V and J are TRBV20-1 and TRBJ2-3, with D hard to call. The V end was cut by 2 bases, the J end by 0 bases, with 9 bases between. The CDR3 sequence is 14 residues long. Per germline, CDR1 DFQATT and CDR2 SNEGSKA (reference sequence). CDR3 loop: CSARLRDSTDTQYF. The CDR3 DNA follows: TGCAGTGCTAGACTACGAGATAGCACAGATACGCAGTATTTT.

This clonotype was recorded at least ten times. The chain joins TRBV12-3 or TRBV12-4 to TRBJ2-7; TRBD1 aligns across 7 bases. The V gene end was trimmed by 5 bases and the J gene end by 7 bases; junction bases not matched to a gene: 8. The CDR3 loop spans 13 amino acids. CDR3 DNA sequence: TGTGCCAGCAGTCCAGGACAGGTTACGGAGCAGTACTTC. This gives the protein CASSPGQVTEQYF.

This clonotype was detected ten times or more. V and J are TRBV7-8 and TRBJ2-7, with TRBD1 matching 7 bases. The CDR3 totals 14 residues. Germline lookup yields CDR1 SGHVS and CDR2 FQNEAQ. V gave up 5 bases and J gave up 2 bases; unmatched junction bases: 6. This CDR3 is CASSGTEKPYEQYF. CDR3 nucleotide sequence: TGTGCCAGCAGCGGGACAGAAAAACCCTACGAGCAGTACTTC.

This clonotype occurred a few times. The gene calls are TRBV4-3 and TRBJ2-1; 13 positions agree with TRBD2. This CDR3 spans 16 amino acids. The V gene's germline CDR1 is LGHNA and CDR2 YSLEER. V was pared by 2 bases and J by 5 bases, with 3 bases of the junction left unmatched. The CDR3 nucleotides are TGCGCCAGCAGCCAACTAGGACTAGCGGGGGACAATGAGCAGTTCTTC. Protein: CASSQLGLAGDNEQFF.